The 20 T cell receptor beta chains given below trace back to one sample, sequenced in a study of cytomegalovirus exposure and HLA in healthy donors. Primers included in the PCR were 60 Vbeta and 13 Jbeta primers. The data were produced by immunoSEQ multiplex PCR, yet TCRdb's version contains in-frame clones alone and is incomplete. This sample carries some 170,000 clones, roughly 70% of them seen once, and the ten largest clones take approximately 2.9%. The material sequenced was PBMCs. The receptors were sampled from a male donor in good health and CMV-seronegative.

The rearrangement links TRBV4-3 to TRBJ2-1; 13 bases align to TRBD2. This CDR3 comprises 15 residues. CDR1 LGHNA and CDR2 YSLEER come from the germline V gene. After removal of 4 bases from V and 4 bases from J, the junction contained 1 base not matched to a gene. CDR3 sequence (DNA): TGCGCCAGCAGCCCGGGACTAGCGGGGTACAATGAGCAGTTCTTC. It encodes CASSPGLAGYNEQFF.

The chain employs TRBV5-6 and TRBJ2-1, with D perhaps matching TRBD1 (5 bases). Per the germline V gene, CDR1 is SGHDT and CDR2 is YYEEEE. With 6 bases removed from V and 9 bases from J, the gap between germline ends came to 10 bases. CDR3 size: 11 residues. CDR3 loop: CASKGHSEQFF. CDR3 nucleotides: TGTGCCAGCAAAGGACATAGTGAGCAGTTCTTC.

The chain joins TRBV5-1 to TRBJ1-2; D gene unclear. Trimming took 2 bases from V and 7 from J, leaving 9 bases between them. Germline V gene lookup returns CDR1 SGHRS and CDR2 YFSETQ. This CDR3 has 12 amino acids. This chain's CDR3 is CASSFHGGGYTF. Written as DNA, the CDR3 is TGCGCCAGCAGCTTCCACGGTGGTGGCTACACCTTC.

This chain links TRBV5-4 with TRBJ1-2; 7 bases agree with TRBD1. The ends lost 4 bases at V and 8 bases at J; junction bases unmatched: 5. This CDR3 is built from 12 residues. Germline V gene data show CDR1 as SGHNT and CDR2 as YYREEE (reference sequence). The CDR3 nucleotides are TGTGCCAGCAGCACGGACAGGATGGGCTACACCTTC. It is translated as CASSTDRMGYTF.

The chain couples TRBV30 to TRBJ1-1; D may be TRBD1 (5 bases). Germline V gives CDR1 GTSNPN, CDR2 SVGIG (reference sequence). The CDR3 consists of 13 residues. Trimming removed 0 bases at V and 9 bases at J, with 14 bases between. CDR3 sequence reads: CAWSVGQGRQAFF. The CDR3, as DNA: TGTGCCTGGAGTGTCGGGCAGGGAAGACAAGCTTTCTTT.

This clone has just a few counts. The chain couples TRBV6-6 to TRBJ1-5; a weak D match, TRBD1 (6 bases). There are 14 residues in the CDR3. Germline CDR1 and CDR2: MNHNY and SVGAGI (reference sequence). V lost 2 bases and J 5 bases, leaving 10 bases between the germline ends. The CDR3 DNA reads as TGTGCCAGCAGTTACGTGGACAGTGATCAGCCCCAGCATTTT. Its translation is CASSYVDSDQPQHF.

This sequence joins TRBV25-1 and TRBJ1-1; D is undetermined. The CDR3 extends over 13 amino acids. Per germline, CDR1 MGHDK and CDR2 SYGVNS. Trimming took off 2 bases at V and 1 base at J, with 5 bases between the two ends. Here the CDR3 DNA reads TGTGCCAGCAGTGAAAATAGGAACACTGAAGCTTTCTTT. Translated, it gives CASSENRNTEAFF.

This chain joins TRBV7-9 and TRBJ1-4; 7 nucleotides agree with TRBD1. The CDR3 contains 13 residues. From germline, CDR1 is SEHNR and CDR2 FQNEAQ (reference sequence). Trimming cost V 10 bases and J 14 bases; bases outside gene matches: 16. CDR3: CATSIAGTEILFF. DNA of the CDR3: TGTGCCACATCCATCGCCGGGACAGAAATCCTGTTTTTT.

V usage is TRBV9 and J usage is TRBJ2-1; D possibly corresponds to TRBD2 (6 bases). CDR1 and CDR2 (germline): SGDLS, YYNGEE. The CDR3 is 12 amino acids. Trimming removed 6 bases from V and 5 bases from J, with 9 bases in between. As DNA, the CDR3 is TGTGCCAGCACAGGCGGGGACAATGAGCAGTTCTTC. The encoded protein is CASTGGDNEQFF.

This chain joins TRBV6-1 and TRBJ2-1; D gene unclear. The V end was cut by 2 bases, the J end by 6 bases, with 8 bases between. The CDR3 spans 13 residues. Germline CDR1 is MNHNS and CDR2 is SASEGT. The CDR3 coding sequence is TGTGCCAGCAGTGAAATTAACTTCAATGAGCAGTTCTTC. Translated: CASSEINFNEQFF.

The CDR3 reads CSVDSGMSYEQYF. The DNA for the CDR3 is TGCAGCGTTGATTCAGGGATGTCCTACGAGCAGTACTTC. The rearrangement joins TRBV29-1 to TRBJ2-5; possible D gene TRBD1, 5 bases. With the DNA end fitting TRBJ2-7 better, the J assignment may be wrong. Germline lookup yields CDR1 SQVTM and CDR2 ANQGSEA. The CDR3 is 13 residues long.

This clone was picked up a small number of times. The V and J genes are TRBV6-5 and TRBJ2-7; weak D call: TRBD2 (5 bases). The CDR3 loop spans 15 amino acids. Germline V gene data show CDR1 as MNHEY and CDR2 as SVGAGI. V was shortened by 0 bases and J by 3 bases, with 12 bases between the two germline ends. CDR3 DNA: TGTGCCAGCAGTTACTCGCCCCGGGGAAACTACGAGCAGTACTTC. This codes for CASSYSPRGNYEQYF.

This chain joins TRBV7-9 and TRBJ1-1, with 8 bases aligning to TRBD1. Trimming at V came to 5 bases and at J to 1 base, leaving 3 bases not matched to a gene. Germline V CDR1 and CDR2: SEHNR, FQNEAQ (reference sequence). The CDR3 runs to 14 residues. CDR3 loop: CASSKDRGNTEAFF. The CDR3 DNA reads TGTGCCAGCAGCAAAGACAGGGGGAACACTGAAGCTTTCTTT. Looking up the rest from reference TRBV7-9 and TRBJ1-1 gives the full variable domain: DTGVSQNPRHKITKRGQNVTFRCDPISEHNRLYWYRQTLGQGPEFLTYFQNEAQLEKSRLLSDRFSAERPKGSFSTLEIQRTEQGDSAMYLCASSKDRGNTEAFFGQGTRLTVV.

This clone was counted a few times. The chain joins TRBV2 to TRBJ2-1, with no clear D. This CDR3 comprises 11 residues. Trimming removed 8 bases at V and 9 bases at J, with 11 bases between. Per germline, CDR1 SNHLY and CDR2 FYNNEI. CDR3 protein: CASHYSGEQFF. The DNA for the CDR3 is TGTGCCAGCCACTATTCGGGTGAGCAGTTCTTC.

The CDR3 reads CASSLTGRNEQYF. Written as DNA, the CDR3 is TGTGCCAGCAGCTTAACAGGGCGAAACGAGCAGTACTTC. The rearrangement links TRBV7-2 to TRBJ2-7; possible D gene TRBD1, 6 bases. This CDR3 comprises 13 residues. V lost 2 bases and J lost 5, with 10 bases in between. Germline loops: CDR1 SGHTA, CDR2 FQGNSA. Drawing the rest from reference TRBV7-2 and TRBJ2-7, the complete variable domain is GAGVSQSPSNKVTEKGKDVELRCDPISGHTALYWYRQSLGQGLEFLIYFQGNSAPDKSGLPSDRFSAERTGGSVSTLTIQRTQQEDSAVYLCASSLTGRNEQYFGPGTRLTVT.

This chain connects TRBV10-3 to TRBJ2-1, with 7 bases lining up with TRBD1. V shed 6 bases, J shed 9 bases, and the junction held 2 bases outside the gene matches. The CDR3 is 11 residues long. Germline-derived CDR1 and CDR2 are ENHRY and SYGVKD. For the CDR3, the DNA is TGTGCCATCAGCGGGACAGTTGAGCAGTTCTTC. It yields the protein CAISGTVEQFF.

This rearrangement joins TRBV30 to TRBJ2-1; 9 nucleotides agree with TRBD2. Germline values: CDR1 GTSNPN, CDR2 SVGIG (reference sequence). The CDR3 runs to 19 residues. The V segment lost 6 bases and the J segment 1 base; nucleotides outside the gene matches: 19. The CDR3 loop is CACRGVRISGRGSYNEQFF. The DNA for the CDR3 is TGTGCCTGCCGAGGAGTGAGGATTAGCGGGAGAGGTTCCTACAATGAGCAGTTCTTC.

The chain employs TRBV5-1 and TRBJ2-1; TRBD1 matches at 9 bases. The CDR3 is 15 amino acids. With V trimmed by 4 bases and J by 9 bases, 11 bases remained unmatched. Germline V gene lookup returns CDR1 SGHRS and CDR2 YFSETQ. DNA for the CDR3: TGCGCCAGCAGCCCGGGGGACAGGGACAACCCTGAGCAGTTCTTC. This sequence encodes CASSPGDRDNPEQFF.

In this sample, this clone turned up a few times. This chain uses TRBV14 with TRBJ2-1; 15 positions match TRBD2. CDR1 and CDR2 from the germline V gene are SGHDN and FVKESK. This CDR3 has 16 residues. The trim removed 1 base at V and 7 bases at J, leaving 2 bases unmatched. The chain's CDR3 is CASSQAGLAGGNEQFF. CDR3 in DNA: TGTGCCAGCAGCCAAGCGGGACTAGCGGGAGGAAATGAGCAGTTCTTC. Filled out from reference TRBV14 and TRBJ2-1, the complete variable domain reads EAGVTQFPSHSVIEKGQTVTLRCDPISGHDNLYWYRRVMGKEIKFLLHFVKESKQDESGMPNNRFLAERTGGTYSTLKVQPAELEDSGVYFCASSQAGLAGGNEQFFGPGTRLTVL.

Here the CDR3 reads CASSYPGEETQYF. CDR3 DNA sequence: TGTGCCAGCAGTTATCCGGGAGAAGAGACCCAGTACTTC. The chain recombines TRBV6-5 with TRBJ2-5; possible D gene TRBD2, 6 bases. The V end lost 3 bases, the J end lost 3 bases, and 8 bases lay between the germline ends. The CDR3 consists of 13 residues. CDR1 and CDR2 (germline): MNHEY, SVGAGI.